These T cell receptor beta chains were read from a single sample in a study of shared clonotypes between healthy human individuals. TCRdb's copy holds only in-frame clones and misses some; the assay was immunoSEQ multiplex PCR. Found here are millions of clones, roughly 95% of them singletons; the top ten hold around 1.1%. Sequenced: naive CD8+ T cells sorted from blood. The origin of the receptors is a man younger than 35 in good health. Each CDR3 is given with its conserved first and last residue. The D gene is left open where the match is weak.

d_call,v_call,cdr3_aa
.,TRBV9,CASSVDWVMNTEAFF
.,TRBV5-7,CASSLGARVISPLHF
TRBD2,TRBV4-1,CASSQGLAGGLPVF
.,TRBV7-2,CASSLAGFGRKEAFF
TRBD1,TRBV28,CASSLRKGQPSYEQYF
.,TRBV11-2,CASSLTGGAFF
.,TRBV28,CASGQAIFSNYGYTF
TRBD1,TRBV30,CAWSMGQTYEQYF
.,TRBV7-9,CASSLVGKSGRTDTQYF
.,TRBV25-1,CASSEYQTYNEQFF
TRBD2,TRBV7-2,CASSSTSGIYEQYF
TRBD2,TRBV27,CASSPLTSGGAGELFF
TRBD1,TRBV5-6,CASSRDRRNMNTEAFF
.,TRBV10-3,CAISPGREYEQYF
.,TRBV4-1,CASSHWEAVTDTQYF
.,TRBV19,CASSIPRQASEGEKLFF
.,TRBV5-6,CASSLDGGDYEQYF
.,TRBV7-9,CASRRDVYEQYF
.,TRBV28,CASSLPPRITMNTEAFF
TRBD1,TRBV7-6,CASSLGQGNYEQYF
TRBD1,TRBV29-1,CSGQGARNTEAFF
.,TRBV11-3,CASSFDFGNTIYF
.,TRBV13,CASSLRGTNEKLFF
.,TRBV7-2,CASSLLRGYNEQFF
TRBD1,TRBV30,CAWGSWTGRSPLHF
.,TRBV7-3,CASSPQGGLGNTIYF
.,TRBV7-8,CASSLGGTYNEQFF
.,TRBV5-6,CASSPYVIGGMNTEAFF
.,TRBV25-1,CASSEFHGRPSNTEAFF
.,TRBV9,CAKLKLHPNQPQHF
TRBD1,TRBV2,CASSLLTGKNTEAFF
TRBD1,TRBV7-9,CASSFWDRGSYEQYF
.,TRBV27,CASSFPWATDTQYF
TRBD1,TRBV5-1,CASSLVGQKTYEQYF
.,TRBV5-1,CASSLGDTSYEQYF
TRBD1,TRBV5-8,CASSPGQGPYEQYF
.,TRBV30,CAWDPMGTTTEAFF
.,TRBV27,CASSFGRDVEAFF
.,TRBV6-1,CASSEEWAKSSYNSPLHF
.,TRBV11-1,CASSLATGGEQYF
.,TRBV6-5,CASSQPEIQETQYF
.,TRBV10-1,CASSEPEGSYEQYF
TRBD2,TRBV5-1,CASDPSGGAYNEQFF
TRBD1,TRBV6-6,CASSARDSSYEQYF
.,TRBV5-1,CASFVGGNTGELFF
.,TRBV21-1,CASSKALGQGETYEQYF
.,TRBV6-1,CASSEGAHSYEQYF